A single sample gave rise to the 23 T cell receptor beta chains below, sequenced in a study of cytomegalovirus exposure and HLA in healthy donors. PCR used 60 Vbeta primers and 13 Jbeta primers. Measured with immunoSEQ multiplex PCR; TCRdb has only the in-frame clones, and not every one. Here the sample spans roughly 120,000 clones, around 77% being singletons. The specimen was PBMCs. The receptors were gathered from a woman aged 30 to 39 in good health and CMV-seropositive.

The chain employs TRBV5-6 and TRBJ1-5; 8 bases line up with TRBD1. Per the germline V gene, CDR1 is SGHDT and CDR2 is YYEEEE. The junction had 4 bases not matched to a gene; V was cut back by 2 bases and J by 0 bases. The CDR3 spans 16 residues. CDR3 sequence reads: CASSFTGGYSNQPQHF. CDR3 DNA sequence: TGTGCCAGCAGCTTCACAGGGGGTTATAGCAATCAGCCCCAGCATTTT.

The chain has TRBV27 and TRBJ1-2; the D gene is possibly TRBD1 (5 bases). This CDR3 is built from 13 residues. V lost 3 bases and J 6 bases, leaving 11 bases between the germline ends. CDR1 is MNHEY and CDR2 is SMNVEV in the germline V gene (reference sequence). CDR3 region: CASSLGGTDGYTF. The CDR3 DNA sequence: TGTGCCAGCAGTTTGGGAGGGACGGATGGCTACACCTTC.

The genes are TRBV6-1 and TRBJ1-1; 7 nucleotides agree with TRBD1. The CDR3 contains 12 residues. Germline V gene lookup returns CDR1 MNHNS and CDR2 SASEGT. After removal of 4 bases from V and 4 bases from J, the junction contained 0 bases not matched to a gene. The CDR3 sequence: CASSGQGTEAFF. The CDR3 DNA is TGTGCCAGCAGTGGACAGGGCACTGAAGCTTTCTTT.

The chain links TRBV10-3 to TRBJ1-5; no definite D call. This CDR3 contains 18 residues. Germline V CDR1 and CDR2: ENHRY, SYGVKD. The V end was cut by 3 bases, the J end by 2 bases, with 20 bases between. DNA of the CDR3: TGTGCCATCAGTGAATCAGTAGCTGGAGACGGCGGCAATCAGCCCCAGCATTTT. Its protein product is CAISESVAGDGGNQPQHF.

The rearrangement links TRBV9 to TRBJ2-5; 12 positions match TRBD2. Germline V gene data show CDR1 as SGDLS and CDR2 as YYNGEE. The CDR3 consists of 16 residues. The V and J ends lost 0 bases and 6 bases, in that order; junction bases with no gene match: 6. The CDR3 DNA sequence: TGTGCCAGCAGCGTAGAGGGACTAGCGGGCCGTCAGACCCAGTACTTC. Protein sequence: CASSVEGLAGRQTQYF.

The V gene is TRBV7-9, the J gene TRBJ2-5; TRBD1 might be the D (5 bases). Trimming took off 3 bases at V and 2 bases at J, with 7 bases between the two ends. Germline loops: CDR1 SEHNR, CDR2 FQNEAQ (reference sequence). This CDR3 contains 13 residues. In DNA, the CDR3 is TGTGCCAGCAGCTTGACAGTACAAGAGACCCAGTACTTC. Protein: CASSLTVQETQYF.

This clone was counted at least ten times. The chain uses TRBV25-1 and TRBJ2-5; possibly TRBD1 for D (6 bases). Germline V gene lookup returns CDR1 MGHDK and CDR2 SYGVNS. The CDR3 covers 15 residues. Trimming removed 4 bases at V and 2 bases at J, with 14 bases between. This chain's CDR3 is CASSGKGQPQETQYF. The CDR3 DNA follows: TGTGCCAGCAGTGGAAAAGGACAGCCTCAAGAGACCCAGTACTTC.

As DNA, the CDR3 is TGTGCCATCAGACGGGATCGGGCGACCGAGACCCAGTACTTC. Its translation is CAIRRDRATETQYF. The chain recombines TRBV10-3 with TRBJ2-5; possible D gene TRBD2, 5 bases. V was trimmed by 6 bases and J by 5 bases, leaving 16 bases between them. The CDR3 length is 14 residues. Per the germline V gene, CDR1 is ENHRY and CDR2 is SYGVKD.

The chain employs TRBV5-1 and TRBJ2-2; no firm D call. Germline V CDR1 and CDR2: SGHRS, YFSETQ. The CDR3 is made up of 15 amino acids. V was shortened by 0 bases and J by 6 bases, with 12 bases between the two germline ends. CDR3 DNA: TGCGCCAGCAGCTTGGTGGCAGGCTTTGCCGGGGAGCTGTTTTTT. Protein sequence: CASSLVAGFAGELFF.

This chain connects TRBV11-1 to TRBJ1-4; the match to TRBD1 covers 7 bases. The CDR3 sequence is 16 residues long. Germline V gives CDR1 SGHAT, CDR2 FQDESV (reference sequence). Unmatched junction bases numbered 13, after V lost 4 bases and J lost 8 bases. The CDR3 nucleotides are TGTGCCAGCAGCTCAGTCAGGGGGGAAGACTTCGAAAAACTGTTTTTT. It translates to CASSSVRGEDFEKLFF.

To note about this clone: Germline is not matched at one junction end, which may reflect a read error. The gene calls are TRBV7-9 and TRBJ2-3, with D maybe TRBD2 (5 bases). In germline, CDR1 is SEHNR, CDR2 FQNEAQ (reference sequence). The CDR3 sequence is 15 residues long. The CDR3 region has the DNA TGTTCCAGCATGACGACACTCGGACTCACAGATACGCAGTATTTT. Translation: CSSMTTLGLTDTQYF.

The chain joins TRBV19 to TRBJ2-3, with D hard to call. Trimming removed 6 bases from V and 4 bases from J, with 8 bases in between. Germline assignment: CDR1 LNHDA and CDR2 SQIVND (reference sequence). The CDR3 consists of 12 residues. The CDR3 region has the DNA TGTGCCAGTAGCCCGAGTCCAGATACGCAGTATTTT. Its protein is CASSPSPDTQYF.

This clone was seen many times. V is TRBV5-1 and J is TRBJ2-7; no clear D gene. CDR1 SGHRS and CDR2 YFSETQ come from the germline V gene. With 0 bases removed from V and 5 bases from J, the gap between germline ends came to 21 bases. The CDR3 is 17 residues long. The CDR3 region is CASSLALSYSSPDEQYF. In DNA form, the CDR3 reads TGCGCCAGCAGCTTGGCCTTGTCGTATAGTTCGCCGGACGAGCAGTACTTC.

The J gene is TRBJ2-7, the V gene TRBV5-4, with 8 bases lining up with TRBD2. CDR3 size: 16 residues. J was trimmed by 5 bases and V by 4 bases; bases with no gene match: 14. Germline V lookup: CDR1 SGHNT, CDR2 YYREEE (reference sequence). The CDR3 loop reads CASSGQSGSLWNEQYF. The CDR3 nucleotides read TGTGCCAGCAGCGGCCAAAGCGGGAGTTTATGGAACGAGCAGTACTTC.

This clone was detected only once. The CDR3 bases are TGTGCCAGCAGCCGGGGACAGATGAATCAGCCCCAGCATTTT. The encoded protein is CASSRGQMNQPQHF. The gene calls are TRBV7-6 and TRBJ1-5; 7 positions match TRBD1. From germline, CDR1 is SGHVS and CDR2 FNYEAQ. The CDR3 has 14 amino acids. V shed 5 bases and J 4 bases; nucleotides not matched to a gene: 5.

J is TRBJ2-7 and V is TRBV25-1; TRBD2 might be the D (6 bases). This CDR3 has 15 residues. The ends were cut back, 0 bases at V and 4 bases at J, with 13 bases in the middle. Germline assignment: CDR1 MGHDK and CDR2 SYGVNS. The CDR3 sequence is CASSEYDPGEYEQYF. The DNA for the CDR3 is TGTGCCAGCAGTGAATATGATCCGGGAGAGTACGAGCAGTACTTC.

This clone occurred once. This sample also contains other DNA sequences that code for the same CDR3. The genes are TRBV2 and TRBJ1-5; 8 nucleotides line up with TRBD1. The V and J ends lost 4 bases and 7 bases, in that order; junction bases with no gene match: 3. Per the germline V gene, CDR1 is SNHLY and CDR2 is FYNNEI. This CDR3 is built from 13 residues. As DNA, the CDR3 is TGTGCCAGCAGTGGGACAGGGAAACAGCCCCAGCATTTT. This gives the protein CASSGTGKQPQHF.

This clone was seen only once. The chain is built from TRBV6-5 and TRBJ1-2; maybe TRBD1 (5 bases). V lost 10 bases and J 4 bases, leaving 19 bases between the germline ends. CDR1 is MNHEY, CDR2 SVGAGI, per germline. The CDR3 sequence is 14 residues long. DNA of the CDR3: TGTGCCACCCCCCCACCAGGGTCCTCCTATGGCTACACCTTC. Protein: CATPPPGSSYGYTF.

CDR3 region: CASSELGTNSYNEQFF. Written as DNA, the CDR3 is TGCGCCAGCAGCGAGCTAGGGACTAACTCCTACAATGAGCAGTTCTTC. The V gene is TRBV5-1, the J gene TRBJ2-1; 7 bases fit TRBD2. There are 16 residues in the CDR3. Trimming cost V 4 bases and J 0 bases; bases outside gene matches: 7. Germline CDR1 SGHRS, CDR2 YFSETQ.

This chain uses TRBV6-5 with TRBJ2-1, with D hard to call. Trimming stripped 6 bases from V and 9 bases from J, with 12 bases between. Germline CDR1 is MNHEY and CDR2 is SVGAGI. The CDR3 sequence is 12 residues long. The CDR3 DNA sequence: TGTGCCAGCAGCCTCTCCCCCGGTGAGCAGTTCTTC. It translates to CASSLSPGEQFF.

CDR3 residues: CASSPPGQGMNTEAFF. CDR3 DNA sequence: TGTGCCAGCTCACCTCCGGGACAGGGCATGAACACTGAAGCTTTCTTT. V is TRBV18 and J is TRBJ1-1, with TRBD1 matching 9 bases. CDR1 is KGHSH, CDR2 LQKENI, per germline. V was pared by 3 bases and J by 0 bases, with 5 bases of the junction left unmatched. The CDR3 is 16 amino acids.

The rearrangement uses TRBV28 and TRBJ2-1; the match to TRBD2 covers 11 bases. V dropped 0 bases and J dropped 5; count of bases not matched to a gene: 0. Germline lookup yields CDR1 MDHEN and CDR2 SYDVKM. This CDR3 spans 15 amino acids. In DNA form, the CDR3 reads TGTGCCAGCAGTTTATGGACTAGCGGGGACAATGAGCAGTTCTTC. It codes for CASSLWTSGDNEQFF.

The CDR3: CASSRTGGESSYEQYF. The CDR3 bases are TGTGCCAGTAGCCGGACAGGGGGTGAGAGCTCCTACGAGCAGTACTTC. The chain employs TRBV19 and TRBJ2-7; 10 bases map to TRBD1. CDR3 size: 16 residues. Trimming took 6 bases from V and 0 from J; bases not matched to a gene: 8. From germline, CDR1 is LNHDA and CDR2 SQIVND (reference sequence).